The rows below give T cell receptor beta chains drawn from one sample of a study of graft-versus-host responses after intestinal transplantation. Antigens for these TCRs are unknown. Generated by immunoSEQ multiplex PCR, the TCRdb table keeps only in-frame clones and is missing some. Of approximately 81,000 clones in the sample, around 87% are singletons; the top ten hold roughly 8%. The material sequenced was unstimulated CD8+ T cells sorted from spleen or lymph node cells, taken before transplant. These receptors came from a human donor who was the organ donor for an intestinal transplant. CDR3s include the opening cysteine and the closing phenylalanine or tryptophan. Each record gives: V gene, D gene, J gene, clone size, CDR3 protein, CDR3 DNA. The D gene is left open where the match is weak. Size tells how often a clone was seen (once, few, many) or the class of an expanded clone, and some rows leave it out.

TRBV6-4,TRBD2,TRBJ2-1,.,CATGLAGYNEQFF,TGTGCCACGGGACTAGCGGGGTACAATGAGCAGTTCTTC
TRBV6-5,.,TRBJ1-1,few,CATEDRGAFTEAFF,TGTGCCACTGAGGATCGGGGTGCGTTCACTGAAGCTTTCTTT
TRBV6-1,.,TRBJ2-7,few,CASRSAYEQYF,TGTGCCAGCAGGAGTGCCTACGAGCAGTACTTC
TRBV2,.,TRBJ1-4,.,CASRGPNEKLFF,TGTGCCAGCAGAGGACCTAATGAAAAACTGTTTTTT
TRBV28,.,TRBJ2-7,.,CASSSSTNYEQYF,TGTGCCAGCAGTTCTTCCACAAACTACGAGCAGTACTTC
TRBV27,.,TRBJ2-7,.,CASSLSGVSYEQYF,TGTGCCAGCAGTTTATCAGGGGTGTCCTACGAGCAGTACTTC
TRBV28,.,TRBJ1-3,.,CASSPLSTGNTIYF,TGTGCCAGCAGCCCCCTCAGTACCGGAAACACCATATATTTT
TRBV4-1,.,TRBJ2-7,.,CASSQDHTGYSYEQYF,TGCGCCAGCAGCCAGGATCACACAGGGTACTCCTACGAGCAGTACTTC
TRBV19,.,TRBJ2-3,.,CASNRQTTDTQYF,TGTGCCAGTAATCGACAGACGACAGATACGCAGTATTTT
TRBV13,.,TRBJ2-1,.,CASSSGIDEQFF,TGTGCCAGCAGCTCCGGCATCGATGAGCAGTTCTTC
TRBV18,.,TRBJ2-1,few,CASSPPDGGAYNEQFF,TGTGCCAGCTCACCACCGGACGGGGGCGCCTACAATGAGCAGTTCTTC
TRBV27,.,TRBJ2-7,.,CASSFGQNYEQYF,TGTGCCAGCAGTTTCGGGCAGAACTACGAGCAGTACTTC
TRBV5-1,.,TRBJ2-3,.,CASSWINPDPSRTDTQYF,TGCGCCAGCAGCTGGATTAACCCGGACCCGAGCCGCACAGATACGCAGTATTTT
TRBV6-1,TRBD1,TRBJ2-7,.,CASSEQGAVYEQYF,TGTGCCAGCAGTGAGCAGGGGGCTGTCTACGAGCAGTACTTC
TRBV4-1,.,TRBJ1-2,.,CASSQVSAYGYTF,TGCGCCAGCAGCCAAGTTTCTGCCTATGGCTACACCTTC
TRBV4-1,TRBD2,TRBJ2-1,.,CASSHRSGGNDEQFF,TGCGCCAGCAGCCATCGGAGCGGGGGGAACGATGAGCAGTTCTTC
TRBV7-9,.,TRBJ1-1,.,CASSLGLGMNTEAFF,TGTGCCAGCAGCTTAGGGTTAGGGATGAACACTGAAGCTTTCTTT
TRBV6-6,.,TRBJ1-6,.,CASSYWATRSPLHF,TGTGCCAGCAGTTATTGGGCCACCCGTTCACCCCTCCACTTT
TRBV7-2,TRBD2,TRBJ2-1,.,CASGPYGGYNEQFF,TGTGCCAGCGGGCCTTACGGGGGGTACAATGAGCAGTTCTTC
TRBV5-6,.,TRBJ2-2,once,CASSWTLGSGELFF,TGTGCCAGCAGCTGGACTTTGGGATCCGGGGAGCTGTTTTTT
TRBV6-5,.,TRBJ2-7,.,CASREKGIGFYEQYF,TGTGCCAGCAGGGAAAAAGGGATTGGGTTCTACGAGCAGTACTTC
TRBV6-1,.,TRBJ2-3,.,CASSGGAPTDTQYF,TGTGCCAGCAGTGGGGGGGCCCCCACAGATACGCAGTATTTT
TRBV6-1,.,TRBJ2-7,.,CASSERETSYEQYF,TGTGCCAGCAGTGAACGGGAGACATCCTACGAGCAGTACTTC
TRBV5-1,TRBD1,TRBJ1-2,.,CASSPSSGTGGGGYGYTF,TGCGCCAGCAGCCCGAGTAGTGGGACAGGGGGCGGCGGCTATGGCTACACCTTC
TRBV10-3,TRBD1,TRBJ2-7,few,CAISEPGTGLYEQYF,TGTGCCATCAGTGAGCCGGGGACAGGACTATACGAGCAGTACTTC
TRBV28,TRBD1,TRBJ2-7,.,CASSSLRRDRGPYEQYF,TGTGCCAGCAGTTCTCTCCGCCGGGACAGGGGACCCTACGAGCAGTACTTC
TRBV6-6,.,TRBJ1-1,.,CASSYPTENTEAFF,TGTGCCAGCAGTTACCCGACAGAGAACACTGAAGCTTTCTTT
TRBV4-1,TRBD2,TRBJ2-1,.,CASSQEGREKQFF,TGCGCCAGCAGCCAAGAAGGGCGGGAGAAGCAGTTCTTC
TRBV6-1,.,TRBJ1-1,.,CASSAGHTEAFF,TGTGCCAGCAGTGCTGGGCACACTGAAGCTTTCTTT
TRBV5-1,TRBD1,TRBJ2-3,.,CASSWTGARSDTQYF,TGCGCCAGCAGCTGGACAGGGGCACGGTCAGATACGCAGTATTTT
TRBV5-4,TRBD1,TRBJ1-1,.,CASSTRQGAVGTEAFF,TGTGCCAGCAGCACCCGGCAGGGGGCGGTAGGGACTGAAGCTTTCTTT
TRBV7-9,.,TRBJ2-3,.,CASSHSTVTQYF,TGTGCCAGCAGCCACTCGACCGTGACGCAGTATTTT
TRBV6-5,TRBD2,TRBJ2-1,.,CASSYTGGTGNEQFF,TGTGCCAGCAGTTATACGGGGGGAACTGGCAATGAGCAGTTCTTC
TRBV2,TRBD2,TRBJ2-3,.,CASSGTRGDTDTQYF,TGTGCCAGCAGCGGGACTAGAGGAGACACAGATACGCAGTATTTT
TRBV27,.,TRBJ2-2,.,CASSFGGTAGELFF,TGTGCCAGCAGTTTTGGCGGGACGGCCGGGGAGCTGTTTTTT
TRBV9,TRBD1,TRBJ1-2,.,CASSVGRQGAWYGYTF,TGTGCCAGCAGCGTAGGGCGGCAGGGGGCTTGGTATGGCTACACCTTC
TRBV5-6,.,TRBJ2-1,.,CASSLGLDSDEQFF,TGTGCCAGCAGCTTGGGTCTAGATTCGGATGAGCAGTTCTTC